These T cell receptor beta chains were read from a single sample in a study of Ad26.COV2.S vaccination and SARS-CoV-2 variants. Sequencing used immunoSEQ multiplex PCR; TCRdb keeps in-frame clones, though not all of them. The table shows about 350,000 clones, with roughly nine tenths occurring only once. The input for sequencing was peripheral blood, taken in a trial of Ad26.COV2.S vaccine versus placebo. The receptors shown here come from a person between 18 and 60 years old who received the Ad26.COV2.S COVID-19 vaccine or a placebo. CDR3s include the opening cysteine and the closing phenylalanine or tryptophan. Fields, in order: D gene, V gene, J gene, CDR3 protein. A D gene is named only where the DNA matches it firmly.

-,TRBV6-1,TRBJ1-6,CASSELQRLYNSPLHF
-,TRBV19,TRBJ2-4,CASSPGLAKNIQYF
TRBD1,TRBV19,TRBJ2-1,CASRLTGTGGYNEQFF
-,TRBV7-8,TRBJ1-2,CASSLFASPLRGYTF
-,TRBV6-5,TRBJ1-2,CASVGDTGLDGYTF
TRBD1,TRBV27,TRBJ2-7,CASRTGTGPYEQYF
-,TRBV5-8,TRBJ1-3,CASSLQGSGNTIYF
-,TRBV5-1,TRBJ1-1,CASSTAYEAFF
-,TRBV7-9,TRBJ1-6,CASSLGQGGPPLHF
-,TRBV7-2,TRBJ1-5,CASSLEGLSNQPQHF
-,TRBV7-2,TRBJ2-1,CASSLGSHEQFF
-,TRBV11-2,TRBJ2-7,CASTLTDPRNEQYF
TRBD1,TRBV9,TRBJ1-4,CASSVAGGGGEKLFF
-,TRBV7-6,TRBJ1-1,CASSLDGGQANEAFF
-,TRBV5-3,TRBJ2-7,CARSLPGHKSSYEQYF
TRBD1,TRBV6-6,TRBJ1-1,CASSNTGGRTPTEAFF
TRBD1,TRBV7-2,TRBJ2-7,CASSLDRGTYEQYF
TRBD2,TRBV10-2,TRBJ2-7,CASSESIDGTSPYEQYF
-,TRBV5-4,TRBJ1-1,CASSLVRGPGAEAFF
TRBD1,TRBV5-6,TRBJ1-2,CASSPRTGTLGYTF
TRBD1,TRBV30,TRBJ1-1,CAWSATTGFYTEAFF
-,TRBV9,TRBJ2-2,CASSPFVAGNTGELFF
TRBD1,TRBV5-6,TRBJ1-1,CASSEQGIMNTEAFF
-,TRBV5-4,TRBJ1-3,CASSHARGGAPRDTIYF
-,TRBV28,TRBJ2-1,CASSLSSRGYNEQFF
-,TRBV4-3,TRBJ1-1,CASSQDRTENTEAFF
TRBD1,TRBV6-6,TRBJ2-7,CASSRSGQGTLHEQYF
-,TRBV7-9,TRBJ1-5,CASSRSGDTWPQHF
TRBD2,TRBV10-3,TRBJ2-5,CAISDSDLAGGRKTQYF
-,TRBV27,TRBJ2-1,CASSLSRGKGEQFF
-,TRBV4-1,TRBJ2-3,CASSQMGTTDTQYF